One and the same sample provided the 2 T cell receptor beta chains below, sequenced in a study of blood T cell repertoires in COVID-19. The table came from immunoSEQ multiplex PCR; TCRdb's copy has only in-frame clones and leaves some out. The table lists fewer than 300,000 clones, around 88% of them singletons, with 5.7% in the top ten. Sample: peripheral blood. The receptors derive from a man older than 75 with acute or convalescent COVID-19.

This rearrangement joins TRBV7-8 to TRBJ2-7; 14 bases are a match to TRBD2. This CDR3 has 17 amino acids. In germline, CDR1 is SGHVS, CDR2 FQNEAQ. Trimming took 6 bases from V and 2 from J; bases not matched to a gene: 9. Written as DNA, the CDR3 is TGTGCCAGCAGTCGAACCCCGGGACTAGCGGGAGCCTACGAGCAGTACTTC. This translates into CASSRTPGLAGAYEQYF.

V usage is TRBV3-1 (or the pseudogene TRBV3-2) and J usage is TRBJ2-5, with unresolved D. Germline V lookup: CDR1 LGHDT, CDR2 YNNKEL (reference sequence). This CDR3 is 14 amino acids long. The V and J ends lost 4 bases and 1 base respectively, with 10 bases between them. CDR3 loop: CASSRRKPQETQYF. The CDR3 DNA reads TGTGCCAGCAGCCGGCGGAAGCCCCAAGAGACCCAGTACTTC.